Below, 23 T cell receptor beta chains from the same sample are listed, as sequenced in a study of beta chain features in type 1 diabetes. The study reverse transcribed the entire isolated RNA, so it sequenced expressed TCRB transcripts. The method was immunoSEQ multiplex PCR; TCRdb's version includes in-frame clones alone and lacks a portion of them. The sample includes 110,000 to 150,000 clones, 6.9% seen only once; the top ten take more than 1.1%. What was sequenced was central memory CD4+ T cells from blood. Receptor source: a woman in her thirties in good health.

This chain joins TRBV2 and TRBJ2-1, with 14 positions matching TRBD2. Germline values: CDR1 SNHLY, CDR2 FYNNEI. V dropped 6 bases and J dropped 9; count of bases not matched to a gene: 7. This CDR3 has 15 residues. The CDR3 protein is CASRGLAGVNGEQFF. CDR3 in DNA: TGTGCCAGCAGGGGACTAGCGGGAGTGAATGGTGAGCAGTTCTTC. The entire variable domain, with the rest obtained from reference TRBV2 and TRBJ2-1, is as follows: EPEVTQTPSHQVTQMGQEVILRCVPISNHLYFYWYRQILGQKVEFLVSFYNNEISEKSEIFDDQFSVERPDGSNFTLKIRSTKLEDSAMYFCASRGLAGVNGEQFFGPGTRLTVL.

The table lists this clone with a few counts. The V call is TRBV7-9, the J call TRBJ1-1; no clear D gene. CDR3 length equals 14 residues. V lost 1 base and J lost 4, with 10 bases in between. Germline loops: CDR1 SEHNR, CDR2 FQNEAQ (reference sequence). The CDR3: CASSLVLGGTEAFF. The DNA of the CDR3 is TGTGCCAGCAGCTTAGTTCTGGGAGGCACTGAAGCTTTCTTT.

By frequency in the sample, this clone is medium-sized. The rearrangement uses TRBV4-3 and TRBJ2-6; a possible D gene is TRBD2 (6 bases). The CDR3 length is 17 residues. Trimming pared 0 bases from V and 2 bases from J, leaving 11 bases between. CDR1 LGHNA and CDR2 YSLEER come from the germline V gene. The CDR3 coding sequence is TGCGCCAGCAGCCAAGATCGGCAGCGGGCTGGGGCCAACGTCCTGACTTTC. Translating it yields CASSQDRQRAGANVLTF.

V is TRBV7-8 and J is TRBJ2-7; D uncertain. V lost 5 bases, J lost 2 bases, and 13 bases lay in between. Per the germline V gene, CDR1 is SGHVS and CDR2 is FQNEAQ. The CDR3 is 14 amino acids. CDR3: CASSPGGSPYEQYF. The CDR3, as DNA: TGTGCCAGCAGCCCTGGCGGAAGCCCCTACGAGCAGTACTTC.

The CDR3 nucleotides read TGTGCCAGCTCACCACGTGGGACAGCCTACGAGCAGTACTTC. This codes for CASSPRGTAYEQYF. J is TRBJ2-7 and V is TRBV18; 7 bases align to TRBD1. V was clipped by 1 base and J by 2 bases; unmatched bases: 2. Germline V CDR1 and CDR2: KGHSH, LQKENI. The CDR3 length is 14 residues.

This clone was recorded a few times. This chain joins TRBV6-5 and TRBJ2-7; 9 bases fit TRBD1. Looked up from germline, CDR1 is MNHEY and CDR2 is SVGAGI. This CDR3 has 13 residues. V trimming: 10 bases; J trimming: 5 bases; junction bases outside the gene matches: 9. The CDR3 bases are TGTGCCACCCTCGGCCGGACAGGGGACGAGCAGTACTTC. Amino acids: CATLGRTGDEQYF.

The chain carries TRBV19 and TRBJ2-5, with TRBD1 matching 9 bases. This CDR3 spans 14 amino acids. CDR1 is LNHDA and CDR2 is SQIVND in the germline V gene (reference sequence). V gave up 6 bases and J gave up 0 bases; unmatched junction bases: 2. This chain's CDR3 is CASRGQGYQETQYF. In DNA form, the CDR3 reads TGTGCCAGTAGGGGACAGGGCTACCAAGAGACCCAGTACTTC.

This clone was seen repeatedly, ten times or more. The chain links TRBV29-1 to TRBJ2-1; TRBD2 matches at 11 bases. Germline-derived CDR1 and CDR2 are SQVTM and ANQGSEA. V was clipped by 3 bases and J by 5 bases; unmatched bases: 6. CDR3 length: 15 amino acids. CDR3 loop: CSVDSLSGRDNEQFF. For the CDR3, the DNA is TGCAGCGTTGATTCGCTTAGCGGGAGGGACAATGAGCAGTTCTTC.

This clone has only a few counts. The rearrangement uses TRBV11-1 and TRBJ2-3; tentatively, D is TRBD1 (5 bases). CDR1 is SGHAT, CDR2 FQDESV, per germline (reference sequence). CDR3 length: 14 residues. V dropped 8 bases and J dropped 0 bases, with 12 bases sitting between them. CDR3 nucleotides: TGTGCCAGCGGGATGGGGCGGAGCACAGATACGCAGTATTTT. Encoded protein: CASGMGRSTDTQYF.

This clone was seen only a few times. V gene TRBV7-8 combines with J gene TRBJ2-5; the D gene is possibly TRBD2 (5 bases). Germline V gene lookup returns CDR1 SGHVS and CDR2 FQNEAQ. Trimming took 3 bases from V and 5 from J, leaving 13 bases between them. This CDR3 contains 14 residues. The CDR3 spells CASSFFSGGETQYF. The CDR3 region has the DNA TGTGCCAGCAGCTTTTTCTCTGGCGGGGAGACCCAGTACTTC. Based on the CDR3 plus reference TRBV7-8 and TRBJ2-5, the full variable domain is GAGVSQSPRYKVAKRGQDVALRCDPISGHVSLFWYQQALGQGPEFLTYFQNEAQLDKSGLPSDRFFAERPEGSVSTLKIQRTQQEDSAVYLCASSFFSGGETQYFGPGTRLLVL.

The sample holds a few counts of this clone. The chain employs TRBV7-2 and TRBJ1-1; tentatively, D is TRBD1 (6 bases). The V end was cut by 3 bases, the J end by 1 base, with 9 bases between. There are 14 residues in the CDR3. From germline, CDR1 is SGHTA and CDR2 FQGNSA. This CDR3 is CASSLTGKNTEAFF. The CDR3 region has the DNA TGTGCCAGCAGCTTGACAGGAAAGAACACTGAAGCTTTCTTT.

This clone has just a few counts. The rearrangement links TRBV7-2 to TRBJ1-5; D unclear. V was clipped by 2 bases and J by 6 bases, with 11 bases between them. Germline V gene data show CDR1 as SGHTA and CDR2 as FQGNSA. CDR3 size: 14 residues. The CDR3 region is CASSLTRGSQPQHF. For the CDR3, the DNA is TGTGCCAGCAGCTTAACGCGGGGAAGTCAGCCCCAGCATTTT.

The chain uses TRBV19 and TRBJ2-1; 12 nucleotides align to TRBD1. Germline loops: CDR1 LNHDA, CDR2 SQIVND (reference sequence). Trimming at V came to 7 bases and at J to 8 bases, leaving 9 bases not matched to a gene. The CDR3 is 15 amino acids. CDR3 DNA sequence: TGTGCCAGTACCCCTTTAGGGACAGGGGGCTATGAGCAGTTCTTC. This codes for CASTPLGTGGYEQFF.

This rearrangement joins TRBV28 to TRBJ1-1; TRBD1 matches at 8 bases. The CDR3 spans 15 residues. The germline CDR1 and CDR2 sequences are MDHEN and SYDVKM. Trimming at V came to 5 bases and at J to 4 bases, leaving 9 bases not matched to a gene. For the CDR3, the DNA is TGTGCCAGCAGTCCCCTTCCCGACAGGGGCACTGAAGCTTTCTTT. Residues: CASSPLPDRGTEAFF.

This clone occurred a few times. The J gene is TRBJ1-1, the V gene TRBV18; 7 bases agree with TRBD1. The CDR3 covers 16 residues. J gave up 4 bases and V 2 bases, and 10 bases lay outside the gene matches. Germline values: CDR1 KGHSH, CDR2 LQKENI. DNA of the CDR3: TGTGCCAGCTCACCATTGGCCCACAGGGGTGGCACTGAAGCTTTCTTT. Its translation: CASSPLAHRGGTEAFF.

The chain has TRBV27 and TRBJ2-1; TRBD1 is a possible D gene (5 bases). In germline, CDR1 is MNHEY, CDR2 SMNVEV (reference sequence). This CDR3 has 13 residues. Deletions cut 8 bases from V and 15 bases from J, with 23 bases between. The CDR3 DNA reads as TGTGCCAGCGCGACCTTCGGCGGACATAGTGGGTTCTTC. Its translation: CASATFGGHSGFF.

This clone has more than one count but fewer than ten. This chain joins TRBV11-2 and TRBJ2-5; 7 positions agree with TRBD2. CDR3 length: 16 residues. The germline V gene has CDR1 SGHAT and CDR2 FQNNGV. V gave up 1 base and J gave up 0 bases; unmatched junction bases: 5. DNA for the CDR3: TGTGCCAGCAGCTTAGCCGCTAGCGGAAACCAAGAGACCCAGTACTTC. Protein sequence: CASSLAASGNQETQYF.

In this sample, this clone turned up a few times. V usage is TRBV5-4 and J usage is TRBJ2-2, with TRBD1 matching 7 bases. Trimming cost V 0 bases and J 1 base; bases outside gene matches: 3. The CDR3 totals 16 residues. Germline lookup yields CDR1 SGHNT and CDR2 YYREEE (reference sequence). CDR3 DNA sequence: TGTGCCAGCAGCTTGGGGGGACAGCAGAACACCGGGGAGCTGTTTTTT. Its translation is CASSLGGQQNTGELFF.

The rearrangement joins TRBV9 to TRBJ2-3, with 14 nucleotides matching TRBD2. The V gene's germline CDR1 is SGDLS and CDR2 YYNGEE. The CDR3 is 17 residues long. The J segment lost 2 bases and the V segment lost 4 bases, leaving 6 bases of the junction unmatched. The CDR3 sequence: CASSIGTSGGITDTQYF. Written as DNA, the CDR3 is TGTGCCAGCAGCATTGGGACTAGCGGGGGTATCACAGATACGCAGTATTTT. Full variable domain (remainder filled in from reference TRBV9 and TRBJ2-3): DSGVTQTPKHLITATGQRVTLRCSPRSGDLSVYWYQQSLDQGLQFLIQYYNGEERAKGNILERFSAQQFPDLHSELNLSSLELGDSALYFCASSIGTSGGITDTQYFGPGTRLTVL.

This clone was seen more than once but under ten times. The chain uses TRBV28 and TRBJ2-7; 9 nucleotides line up with TRBD1. This CDR3 contains 15 residues. In germline, CDR1 is MDHEN, CDR2 SYDVKM. The trim removed 5 bases at V and 7 bases at J, leaving 12 bases unmatched. The CDR3 loop reads CASSTLTGGSSEQYF. The CDR3 DNA sequence: TGTGCCAGCAGTACACTGACAGGGGGATCGTCAGAGCAGTACTTC.

The V call is TRBV19, the J call TRBJ2-1; perhaps TRBD2 as D (5 bases). Deletions cut 3 bases from V and 5 bases from J, with 14 bases between. The V gene's germline CDR1 is LNHDA and CDR2 SQIVND (reference sequence). There are 15 residues in the CDR3. The CDR3 reads CASSISASRNNEQFF. The CDR3 region has the DNA TGTGCCAGTAGTATTTCGGCTAGCCGAAACAATGAGCAGTTCTTC.

In its sample, this clone was seen many times. This chain links TRBV7-2 with TRBJ2-1; D is unclear. The CDR3 runs to 14 residues. Germline CDR1 reads SGHTA; CDR2 reads FQGNSA. V was cut by 3 bases and J by 1 base, with 7 bases left in between. Here the CDR3 DNA reads TGTGCCAGCAGCTTCTCCAGGTCCTACAATGAGCAGTTCTTC. Encoded protein: CASSFSRSYNEQFF.

This clone was recorded at least ten times. The chain combines TRBV14 with TRBJ2-1, with TRBD2 as a possible D gene (5 bases). The CDR3 loop spans 12 amino acids. Germline CDR1 reads SGHDN; CDR2 reads FVKESK. V lost 3 bases and J 13 bases, leaving 13 bases between the germline ends. The CDR3 reads CASSQMGGRQFF. The CDR3 nucleotides read TGTGCCAGCAGCCAGATGGGCGGGCGCCAGTTCTTC.